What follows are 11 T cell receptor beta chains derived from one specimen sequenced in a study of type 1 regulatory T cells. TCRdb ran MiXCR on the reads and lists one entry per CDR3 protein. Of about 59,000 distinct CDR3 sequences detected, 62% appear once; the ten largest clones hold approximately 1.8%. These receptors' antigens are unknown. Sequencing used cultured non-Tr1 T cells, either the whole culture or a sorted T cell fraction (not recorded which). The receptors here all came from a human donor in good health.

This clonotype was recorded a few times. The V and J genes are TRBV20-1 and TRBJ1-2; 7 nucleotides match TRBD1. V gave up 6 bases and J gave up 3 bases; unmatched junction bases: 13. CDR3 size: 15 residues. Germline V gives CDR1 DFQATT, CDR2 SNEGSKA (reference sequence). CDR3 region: CSALSHNRGDYGYTF. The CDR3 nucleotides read TGCAGTGCCCTCTCACATAACAGGGGTGACTATGGCTACACCTTC.

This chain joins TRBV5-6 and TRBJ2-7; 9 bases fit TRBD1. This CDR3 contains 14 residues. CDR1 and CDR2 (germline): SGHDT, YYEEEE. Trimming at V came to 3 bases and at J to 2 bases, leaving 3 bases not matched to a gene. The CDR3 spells CASSSRTGAYEQYF. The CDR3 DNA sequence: TGTGCCAGCAGCTCGAGGACAGGGGCCTACGAGCAGTACTTC.

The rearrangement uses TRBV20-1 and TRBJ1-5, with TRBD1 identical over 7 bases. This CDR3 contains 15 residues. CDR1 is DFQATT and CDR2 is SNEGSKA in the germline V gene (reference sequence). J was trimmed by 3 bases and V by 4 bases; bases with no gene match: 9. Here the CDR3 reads CSAINSDRYNQPQHF. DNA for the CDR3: TGCAGTGCTATCAACTCGGACAGGTACAATCAGCCCCAGCATTTT.

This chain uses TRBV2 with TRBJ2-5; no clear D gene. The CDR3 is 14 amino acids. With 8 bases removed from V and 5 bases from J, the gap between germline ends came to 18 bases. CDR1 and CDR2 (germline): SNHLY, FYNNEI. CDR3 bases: TGTGCCAGCCCGTTGGCTGGAGAGAGGGAGACCCAGTACTTC. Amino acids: CASPLAGERETQYF.

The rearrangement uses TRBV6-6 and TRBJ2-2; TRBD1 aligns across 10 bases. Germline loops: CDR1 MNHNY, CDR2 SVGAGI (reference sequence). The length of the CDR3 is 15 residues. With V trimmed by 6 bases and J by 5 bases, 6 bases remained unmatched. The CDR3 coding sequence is TGTGCCAGCAGCCAGGACAGGGGGAAGACCGGGGAGCTGTTTTTT. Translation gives CASSQDRGKTGELFF.

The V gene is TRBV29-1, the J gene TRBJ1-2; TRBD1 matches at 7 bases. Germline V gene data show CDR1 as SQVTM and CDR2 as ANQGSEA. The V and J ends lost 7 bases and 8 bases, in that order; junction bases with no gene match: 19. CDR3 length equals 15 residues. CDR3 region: CSAKTGTPLGGGYTF. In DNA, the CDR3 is TGCAGCGCTAAGACAGGGACGCCCCTCGGCGGAGGCTACACCTTC.

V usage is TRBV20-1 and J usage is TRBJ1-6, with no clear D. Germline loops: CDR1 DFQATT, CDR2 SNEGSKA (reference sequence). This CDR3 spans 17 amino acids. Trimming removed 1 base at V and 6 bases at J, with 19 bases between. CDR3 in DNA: TGCAGTGCTAGAGCCTGGCGTCATCGGGTAGTTAATTCACCCCTCCACTTT. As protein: CSARAWRHRVVNSPLHF.

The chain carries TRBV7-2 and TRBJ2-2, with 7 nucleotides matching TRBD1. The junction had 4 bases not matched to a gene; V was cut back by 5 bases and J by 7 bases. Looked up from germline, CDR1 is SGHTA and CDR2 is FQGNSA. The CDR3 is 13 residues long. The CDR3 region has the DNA TGTGCCAGCAGCACAGGGGTTCACGGGGAGCTGTTTTTT. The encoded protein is CASSTGVHGELFF.

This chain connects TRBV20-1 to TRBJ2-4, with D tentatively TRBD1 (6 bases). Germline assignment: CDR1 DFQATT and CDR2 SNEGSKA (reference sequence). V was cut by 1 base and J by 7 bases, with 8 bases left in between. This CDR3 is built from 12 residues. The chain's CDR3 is CSARVQGNIQYF. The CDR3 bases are TGCAGTGCTAGAGTCCAGGGGAACATTCAGTACTTC.

CDR3 DNA: TGTGCCAGTAGTATGACTCCAGCGCCCTCCAATGAGCAGTTCTTC. It codes for CASSMTPAPSNEQFF. The rearrangement uses TRBV19 and TRBJ2-1; D call uncertain. V dropped 3 bases and J dropped 6 bases, with 15 bases sitting between them. CDR3 length: 15 residues. The germline V gene has CDR1 LNHDA and CDR2 SQIVND (reference sequence).

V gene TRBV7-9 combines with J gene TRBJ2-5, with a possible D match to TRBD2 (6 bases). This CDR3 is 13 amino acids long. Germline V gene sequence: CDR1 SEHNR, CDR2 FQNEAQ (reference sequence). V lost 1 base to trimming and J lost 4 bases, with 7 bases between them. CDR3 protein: CASSLVGGETQYF. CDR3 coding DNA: TGTGCCAGCAGCTTAGTCGGGGGAGAGACCCAGTACTTC.